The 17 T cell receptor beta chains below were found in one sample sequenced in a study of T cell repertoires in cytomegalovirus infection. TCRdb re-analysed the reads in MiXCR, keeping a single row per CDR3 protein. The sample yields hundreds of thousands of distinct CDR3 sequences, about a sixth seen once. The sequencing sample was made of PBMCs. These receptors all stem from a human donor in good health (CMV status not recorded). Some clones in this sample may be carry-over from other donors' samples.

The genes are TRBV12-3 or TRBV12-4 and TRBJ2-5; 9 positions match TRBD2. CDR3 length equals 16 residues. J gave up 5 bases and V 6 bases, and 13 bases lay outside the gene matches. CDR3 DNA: TGTGCCAGCAGCCGAACGGCTAGCGGGGTATGGGAGACCCAGTACTTC. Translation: CASSRTASGVWETQYF.

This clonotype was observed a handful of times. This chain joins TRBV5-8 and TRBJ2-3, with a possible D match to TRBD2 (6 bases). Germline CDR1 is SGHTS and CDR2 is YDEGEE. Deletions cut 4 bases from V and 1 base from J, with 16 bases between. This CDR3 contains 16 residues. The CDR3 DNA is TGTGCCAGCAGCCCCTCCCCTACTAGCCGCACAGATACGCAGTATTTT. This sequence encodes CASSPSPTSRTDTQYF.

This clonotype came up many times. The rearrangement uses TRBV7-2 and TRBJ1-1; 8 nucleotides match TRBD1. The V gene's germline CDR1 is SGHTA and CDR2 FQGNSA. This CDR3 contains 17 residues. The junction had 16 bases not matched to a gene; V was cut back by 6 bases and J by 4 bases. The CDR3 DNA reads TGTGCCAGCAGACACCTCAGGGGGCCTGGAAGAGGCACTGAAGCTTTCTTT. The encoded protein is CASRHLRGPGRGTEAFF.

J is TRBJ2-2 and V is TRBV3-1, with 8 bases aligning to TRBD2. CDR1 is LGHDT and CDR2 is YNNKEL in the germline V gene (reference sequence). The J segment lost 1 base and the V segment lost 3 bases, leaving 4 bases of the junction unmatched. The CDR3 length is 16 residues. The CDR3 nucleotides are TGTGCCAGCAGCCATATAGCGGGAATGAACACCGGGGAGCTGTTTTTT. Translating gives CASSHIAGMNTGELFF.

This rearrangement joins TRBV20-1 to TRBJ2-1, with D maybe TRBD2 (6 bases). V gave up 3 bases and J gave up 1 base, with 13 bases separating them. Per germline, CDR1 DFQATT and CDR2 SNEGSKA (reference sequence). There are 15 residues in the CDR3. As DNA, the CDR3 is TGCAGTGCTAGTGTCGGGGGTGTTTCCTACAATGAGCAGTTCTTC. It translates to CSASVGGVSYNEQFF.

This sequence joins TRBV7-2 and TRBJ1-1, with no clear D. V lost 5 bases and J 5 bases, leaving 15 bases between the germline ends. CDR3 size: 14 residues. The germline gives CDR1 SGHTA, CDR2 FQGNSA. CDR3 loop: CASSPFIGATEAFF. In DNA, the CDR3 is TGTGCCAGCAGCCCATTTATCGGAGCGACTGAAGCTTTCTTT. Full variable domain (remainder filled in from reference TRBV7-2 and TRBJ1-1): GAGVSQSPSNKVTEKGKDVELRCDPISGHTALYWYRQSLGQGLEFLIYFQGNSAPDKSGLPSDRFSAERTGGSVSTLTIQRTQQEDSAVYLCASSPFIGATEAFFGQGTRLTVV.

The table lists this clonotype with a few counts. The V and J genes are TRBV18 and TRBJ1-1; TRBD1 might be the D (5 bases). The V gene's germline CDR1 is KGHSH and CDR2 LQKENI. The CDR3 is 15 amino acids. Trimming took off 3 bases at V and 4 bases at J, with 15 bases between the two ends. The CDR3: CASSPGDRPGTEAFF. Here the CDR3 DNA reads TGTGCCAGCTCACCGGGCGACAGACCGGGCACTGAAGCTTTCTTT.

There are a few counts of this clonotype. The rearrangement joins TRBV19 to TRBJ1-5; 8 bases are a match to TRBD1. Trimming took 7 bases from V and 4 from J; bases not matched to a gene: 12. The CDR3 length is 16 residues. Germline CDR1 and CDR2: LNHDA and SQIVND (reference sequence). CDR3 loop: CASKVLGQGGNQPQHF. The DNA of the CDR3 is TGTGCCAGTAAAGTCCTCGGACAGGGAGGGAATCAGCCCCAGCATTTT.

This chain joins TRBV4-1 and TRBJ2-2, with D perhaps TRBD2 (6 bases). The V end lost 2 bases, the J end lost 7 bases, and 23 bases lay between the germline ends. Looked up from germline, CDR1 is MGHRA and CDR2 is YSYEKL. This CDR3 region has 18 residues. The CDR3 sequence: CASSQILIGSTGSGELFF. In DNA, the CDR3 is TGCGCCAGCAGCCAAATTCTTATCGGGTCGACCGGGAGCGGGGAGCTGTTTTTT.

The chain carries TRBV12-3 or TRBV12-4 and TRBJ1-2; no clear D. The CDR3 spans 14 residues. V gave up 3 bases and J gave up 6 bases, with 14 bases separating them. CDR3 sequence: CASSLIGVRHGYTF. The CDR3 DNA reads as TGTGCCAGCAGTTTGATCGGGGTTCGTCATGGCTACACCTTC.

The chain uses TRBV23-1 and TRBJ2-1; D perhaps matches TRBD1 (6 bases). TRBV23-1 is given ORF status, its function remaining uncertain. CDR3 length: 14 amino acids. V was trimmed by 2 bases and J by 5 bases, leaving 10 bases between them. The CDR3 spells CASSQARTDNEQFF. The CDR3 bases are TGCGCCAGCAGTCAAGCACGGACAGACAATGAGCAGTTCTTC.

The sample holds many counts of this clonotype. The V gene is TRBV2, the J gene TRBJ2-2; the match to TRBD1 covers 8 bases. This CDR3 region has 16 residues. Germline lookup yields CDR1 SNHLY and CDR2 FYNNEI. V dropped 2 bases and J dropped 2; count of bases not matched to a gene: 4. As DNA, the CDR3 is TGTGCCAGCAGTGAACAGGGGGCGCCCAACACCGGGGAGCTGTTTTTT. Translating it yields CASSEQGAPNTGELFF.

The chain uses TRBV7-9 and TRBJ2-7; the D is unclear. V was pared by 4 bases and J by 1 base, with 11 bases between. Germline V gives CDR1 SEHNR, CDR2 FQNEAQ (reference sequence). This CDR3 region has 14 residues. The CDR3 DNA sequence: TGTGCCAGCAGCTGGGCAGAGAGGTCCTACGAGCAGTACTTC. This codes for CASSWAERSYEQYF.

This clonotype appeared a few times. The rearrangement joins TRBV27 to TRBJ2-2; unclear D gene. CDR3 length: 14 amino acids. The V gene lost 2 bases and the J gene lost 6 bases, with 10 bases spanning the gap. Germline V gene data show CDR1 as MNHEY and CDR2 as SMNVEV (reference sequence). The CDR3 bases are TGTGCCAGCAGTTTAACAGAGTGGCCCGGGGAGCTGTTTTTT. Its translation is CASSLTEWPGELFF.

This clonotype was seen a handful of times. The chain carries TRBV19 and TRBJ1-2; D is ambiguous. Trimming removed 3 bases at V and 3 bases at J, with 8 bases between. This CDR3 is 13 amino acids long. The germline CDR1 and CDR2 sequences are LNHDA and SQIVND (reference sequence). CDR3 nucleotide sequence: TGTGCCAGTAGTATCGCTGCCTACTATGGCTACACCTTC. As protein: CASSIAAYYGYTF.

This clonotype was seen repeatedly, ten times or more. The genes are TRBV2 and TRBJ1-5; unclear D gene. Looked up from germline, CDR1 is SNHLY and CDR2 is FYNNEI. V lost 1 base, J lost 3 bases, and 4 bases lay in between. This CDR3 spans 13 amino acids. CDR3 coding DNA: TGTGCCAGCAGTGAAGAAGTCAATCAGCCCCAGCATTTT. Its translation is CASSEEVNQPQHF.

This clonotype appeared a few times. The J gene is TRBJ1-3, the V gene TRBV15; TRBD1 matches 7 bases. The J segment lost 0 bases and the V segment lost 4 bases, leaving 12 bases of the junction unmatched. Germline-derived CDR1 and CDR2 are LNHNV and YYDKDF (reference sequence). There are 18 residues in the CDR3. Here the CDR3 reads CATSIRQGSLSSGNTIYF. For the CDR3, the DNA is TGTGCCACCAGCATCAGACAGGGAAGCCTCTCCTCTGGAAACACCATATATTTT.